The T cell receptor beta chain under discussion was sequenced for a study of OX40 agonist ivuxolimab in advanced cancers. Across the whole study: Recorded diagnoses for dose-escalation patients were hepatocellular carcinoma, melanoma, renal cell or head and neck cancer. Study-wide results and caveats: CD8+ T cells were the subset that, on average, had more expanded clones than CD4+. Expanded peripheral T cells had an undetermined antigen specificity.

V dropped 0 bases and J dropped 0 bases, with 8 bases sitting between them. The CDR3 runs 16 residues. Germline V lookup: CDR1 SGHDN, CDR2 FVKESK. Notes on this clone: Its target is not known.

Assay used: immunoSEQ multiplex PCR; TCRdb lists only in-frame clones, some missing. The sample lists 98,000 or so clones, roughly 80% seen once, with almost 1.5% in the top ten. The sequence came from an adult with an advanced solid tumor such as melanoma, head and neck, liver or kidney cancer. The sample here was CD4+ or CD8+ T cells sorted from blood, taken in a trial of the OX40 agonist ivuxolimab. This rearrangement joins TRBV14 to TRBJ2-2; D is perhaps TRBD2 (6 bases). In nucleotides, the CDR3 is TGTGCCAGCAGCCAAGACCGGGGGACGAACACCGGGGAGCTGTTTTTT. Translating gives CASSQDRGTNTGELFF.